The T cell receptor beta chain under discussion was sequenced for a study of regulatory T cells in long-lasting Graves disease. The time point was: newly diagnosed GD, antithyroid drugs for less than 3 months. Isolated PBMC RNA provided the starting material for the TCR library. Study results and caveats: Clonotypes that were public and shared totalled approximately 3,000 in persistent patients versus 966 in new patients.

This clonotype appeared a few times. As yet, its antigen is unknown. iRepertoire HTBI primers and Arm-PCR of CDR3 regions built TCR beta libraries. TCRdb used MiXCR to reprocess the multiplex PCR reads, holding one entry per CDR3 protein. Here the sample spans about 380,000 distinct CDR3 sequences, 15% to 17% being singletons. Here the sequenced sample was peripheral blood mononuclear cells (PBMCs), taken at new diagnosis, from a patient treated with antithyroid drugs. This TCR was recovered from a female donor with Graves disease.

For the CDR3, the DNA is TGTGCCTGGAGTGAGGGAGTGGCTTACTATAGAGGGTCACCCCTCCACTTT. Its protein is CAWSEGVAYYRGSPLHF. The V gene is TRBV30, the J gene TRBJ1-6; D call uncertain. Trimming stripped 1 base from V and 10 bases from J, with 23 bases between. The CDR3 is 17 residues long. Germline CDR1 and CDR2: GTSNPN and SVGIG (reference sequence).